This T cell receptor beta chain was identified in a study of blood T cells in healthy people across ages. The germline CDR1 and CDR2 sequences are GTSNPN and SVGIG (reference sequence). V lost 4 bases to trimming and J lost 5 bases, with 9 bases between them. CDR3 length equals 12 residues. The authors ran a second PCR of 7 to 11 cycles using a sample-barcoded 5' primer and a J-beta primer mix. TCRdb fed the 5' RACE reads into MiXCR, producing one record per CDR3 protein. The repertoire consists of about 1.6 million distinct CDR3 sequences, with 34% occurring once and the leading ten covering over 9%. A few counts support this clonotype.

This rearrangement joins TRBV30 to TRBJ2-1; D could derive from TRBD1 or TRBD2 (5 bases each). Sequencing was performed on blood. The receptor's source is a woman aged 25-40 years in good health. In DNA form, the CDR3 reads TGTGCCTGGAAACAGGAGGACAATGAGCAGTTCTTC. It yields the protein CAWKQEDNEQFF.